The clone carrying this T cell receptor (beta chain) has only a few counts. Its antigen is as yet unknown. These data are taken from a study of regulatory T cells in long-lasting Graves disease. Study-wide points: Results may be inaccurate due to the small sample size.

Time point here: newly diagnosed GD, antithyroid drugs for less than 3 months. Making the TCR library involved RNA that had been extracted from PBMCs. Germline CDR1 is DFQATT and CDR2 is SNEGSKA (reference sequence). V was pared by 4 bases and J by 3 bases, with 11 bases of the junction left unmatched. The CDR3 is 15 amino acids. Arm-PCR of CDR3 regions and iRepertoire HTBI primers were used to build TCR beta libraries. TCRdb reprocessed the multiplex PCR reads via MiXCR and lists one record per CDR3 protein. The sample includes approximately 470,000 distinct CDR3 sequences, roughly 15% of them seen just once. The sample was also linked to a second study, of T cells in Graves' hyperthyroidism and ophthalmopathy. That paper adds: Patients were aged 18 to 65, had disease duration under 2 months, and had newly diagnosed hyperthyroidism. A 13 V-J model separated ophthalmopathy from stable hyperthyroidism.

This clonotype was sampled from a man aged 40-49 years with Graves disease. The chain couples TRBV20-1 to TRBJ2-7; TRBD2 matches 8 bases. The sample in question was peripheral blood mononuclear cells (PBMCs), obtained at new diagnosis, from a patient treated with antithyroid drugs. Here the CDR3 DNA reads TGCAGTGCTAACTCTTTTTACACTAGCGGCTACGAGCAGTACTTC. It is translated as CSANSFYTSGYEQYF.